Shown below are 8 T cell receptor beta chains from a single sample sequenced in a study of shared clonotypes between healthy human individuals. Some clones are missing from TCRdb's copy, which holds only in-frame ones; the method was immunoSEQ multiplex PCR. This table has some 1,100,000 clones, 75% to 85% appearing once. Sequenced: memory CD4+ T cells from PBMCs. Specified subset: CD45RA-negative fraction. The receptors come from a man aged 18 to 29 in good health. Some clones in this sample may be carry-over from other donors' samples.

In its sample, this clone was seen a few times. V and J are TRBV28 and TRBJ1-2, with D unresolved. Germline CDR1 is MDHEN and CDR2 is SYDVKM. This CDR3 has 12 amino acids. Trimming stripped 4 bases from V and 11 bases from J, with 14 bases between. The CDR3 region is CASSSVPKGYTF. For the CDR3, the DNA is TGTGCCAGCAGTTCGGTCCCGAAAGGATACACCTTC.

This clone was picked up many times. V usage is TRBV6-6 and J usage is TRBJ1-2; D ambiguous. The ends were cut back, 6 bases at V and 0 bases at J, with 11 bases in the middle. The germline CDR1 and CDR2 sequences are MNHNY and SVGAGI (reference sequence). The CDR3 runs to 14 residues. The DNA of the CDR3 is TGTGCCAGCAGCCCAGGTCATTCTAACTATGGCTACACCTTC. This sequence encodes CASSPGHSNYGYTF.

The chain employs TRBV11-2 and TRBJ2-5, with 7 bases matching TRBD1. This CDR3 region has 15 residues. Trimming cost V 1 base and J 1 base; bases outside gene matches: 3. From germline, CDR1 is SGHAT and CDR2 FQNNGV. DNA for the CDR3: TGTGCCAGCAGCTTAGGGGGGACAGCCCAAGAGACCCAGTACTTC. This encodes CASSLGGTAQETQYF.

The chain has TRBV28 and TRBJ1-1; D uncertain. Germline assignment: CDR1 MDHEN and CDR2 SYDVKM. The CDR3 sequence is 12 residues long. V was shortened by 4 bases and J by 10 bases, with 13 bases between the two germline ends. The CDR3 here is CASSSEVVGAFF. The CDR3 region has the DNA TGTGCCAGCAGTTCCGAAGTCGTTGGAGCTTTCTTT. Variable domain in full (rest from reference TRBV28 and TRBJ1-1): DVKVTQSSRYLVKRTGEKVFLECVQDMDHENMFWYRQDPGLGLRLIYFSYDVKMKEKGDIPEGYSVSREKKERFSLILESASTNQTSMYLCASSSEVVGAFFGQGTRLTVV.

As for this clone: Other DNA sequences of this sample code for an identical CDR3. The chain recombines TRBV30 with TRBJ2-1; 8 bases are shared with TRBD2. V trimming: 0 bases; J trimming: 6 bases; junction bases outside the gene matches: 10. This CDR3 comprises 16 residues. Germline CDR1 is GTSNPN and CDR2 is SVGIG (reference sequence). The CDR3 reads CAWSVLSSGKSNEQFF. The CDR3 coding sequence is TGTGCCTGGAGTGTACTGAGTAGCGGGAAGAGCAATGAGCAGTTCTTC.

In this sample, this clone turned up a few times. The CDR3 region has the DNA TGTGCCAGCACGAAAGCCGGGCGCACTGAAGCTTTCTTT. Translating gives CASTKAGRTEAFF. This chain connects TRBV28 to TRBJ1-1; D call uncertain. The CDR3 sequence is 13 residues long. Per germline, CDR1 MDHEN and CDR2 SYDVKM. V lost 7 bases and J lost 4, with 13 bases in between.

This clone was recorded a few times. V is TRBV4-1 and J is TRBJ1-1; unclear D gene. The germline V gene encodes CDR1 MGHRA and CDR2 YSYEKL. The CDR3 length is 14 residues. V was cut by 0 bases and J by 1 base, with 6 bases left in between. CDR3: CASSQDLRNTEAFF. CDR3 bases: TGCGCCAGCAGCCAAGATTTAAGGAACACTGAAGCTTTCTTT.

The chain recombines TRBV2 with TRBJ1-2; TRBD1 matches 7 bases. CDR1 SNHLY and CDR2 FYNNEI come from the germline V gene. This CDR3 contains 14 residues. Germline trimming cut 4 bases from V and 2 bases from J; bases unmatched to any gene: 4. The CDR3 sequence: CASSVDRVNYGYTF. The CDR3 coding sequence is TGTGCCAGCAGTGTAGACAGGGTGAACTATGGCTACACCTTC. Using reference TRBV2 and TRBJ1-2 for the parts outside the CDR3, the full variable domain is EPEVTQTPSHQVTQMGQEVILRCVPISNHLYFYWYRQILGQKVEFLVSFYNNEISEKSEIFDDQFSVERPDGSNFTLKIRSTKLEDSAMYFCASSVDRVNYGYTFGSGTRLTVV.